This T cell receptor (beta chain) comes out of a study of blood T cell repertoires in COVID-19. Overall study: COVID-19 samples from acute and convalescent phases originated in the United States, Italy and Spain. The cDNA or gDNA used as material had been derived from T cells, B-cell-depleted T cells, or PBMCs.

V shed 5 bases and J 5 bases; nucleotides not matched to a gene: 9. The CDR3 consists of 15 residues. Germline values: CDR1 SQVTM, CDR2 ANQGSEA. Seattle patients were enrolled while actively infected and followed longitudinally. Authors' processing steps: Estimation of nucleated cell counts relied on the amplification of reference gene primers. The data were produced by immunoSEQ multiplex PCR, yet TCRdb's version contains in-frame clones alone and is incomplete. V and J calls and clone size are given by that table; D and trimming were obtained from the DNA. The data contain about 94,000 clones, about 74% of them singletons.

This sequence joins TRBV29-1 and TRBJ2-5, with 12 bases lining up with TRBD2. The sequencing sample was made of peripheral blood. The receptor's source is a man aged 70 or older with COVID-19, enrolled during active disease. CDR3 protein: CSVRPLAGGGETQYF. In DNA form, the CDR3 reads TGCAGCGTTAGGCCCCTAGCGGGAGGGGGGGAGACCCAGTACTTC.